This entry is about one T cell receptor beta chain. What it binds is not known. CDR1 and CDR2 from the germline V gene are SGHRS and YFSETQ. Trimming cost V 0 bases and J 4 bases, with 14 bases left between them. This CDR3 contains 15 residues. These data are taken from a study of shared clonotypes between healthy human individuals. At the level of the study: Donors had three CD4 naive, three CD4 memory, two CD8 naive and one CD8 memory plate apiece. Study-level findings and limits: Blood was the sole source, and tissue repertoires probably differ.

The donors, all of them Caucasian adults, lived in Nashville, Tennessee. Naive CD4+ cells were CD45RA-selected; the remaining cells were memory. Using immunoSEQ multiplex PCR, the repertoire was profiled, and TCRdb retains in-frame clones only, with some absent. The repertoire holds more than 500,000 clones, with roughly 95% as singletons. Sequencing was performed on naive CD4+ T cells sorted from blood. Subset denoted: CD45RA+ positively selected. J is TRBJ2-7 and V is TRBV5-1, with D tentatively TRBD1 (6 bases). This clonotype originated in a woman aged 30 to 39 in good health. In DNA, the CDR3 is TGCGCCAGCAGCTTGGCCGAATCAGGGGCGTACGAGCAGTACTTC. Its protein product is CASSLAESGAYEQYF.